Sequencing of this T cell receptor beta chain was carried out in a study of vaccination and CD4 T cells after COVID-19. Stated treatment: approximately nine-day PBMC culture with coronavirus spike peptide pools or control peptides (ViraFEST assay). About 2 million PBMCs were grown per well alongside 10 IU/ml IL-2 and about 9.3 ug/ml peptide pools. A note on this clonotype: No antigen is known for it.

The Oncomine TCR Beta short-read assay generated sequence data from the DNA of cultured CD4+ T cells. Each CDR3 protein is one row after TCRdb ran MiXCR on the PCR reads. This sample carries approximately 15,000 distinct CDR3 sequences, 53% of them seen once, and the ten largest clones take 10%. The CDR3 consists of 13 residues. The germline V gene encodes CDR1 KGHDR and CDR2 SFDVKD. Trimming took 9 bases from V and 3 from J, leaving 10 bases between them. The sample taken for sequencing was CD4+ T cells from blood, cultured in vitro. The chain recombines TRBV24-1 with TRBJ1-4, with D perhaps TRBD1 (5 bases). The sequence was collected from a human donor who had recovered from COVID-19. CDR3 nucleotide sequence: TGTGCCACCGGGGACGGGGCTAATGAAAAACTGTTTTTT. Translation: CATGDGANEKLFF.